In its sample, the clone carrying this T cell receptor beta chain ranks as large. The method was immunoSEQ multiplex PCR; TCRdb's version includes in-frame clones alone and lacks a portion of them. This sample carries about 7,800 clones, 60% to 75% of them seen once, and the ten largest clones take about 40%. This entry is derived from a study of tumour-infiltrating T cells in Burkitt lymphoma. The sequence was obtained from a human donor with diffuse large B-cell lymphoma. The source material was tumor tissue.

The CDR3, as DNA: TGTGCCAGCAGTTTCTGGGCCACAGATACGCAGTATTTT. Encoded protein: CASSFWATDTQYF. V gene TRBV27 combines with J gene TRBJ2-3; the D is unclear. This CDR3 has 13 amino acids. Per germline, CDR1 MNHEY and CDR2 SMNVEV (reference sequence). The V end lost 3 bases, the J end lost 2 bases, and 6 bases lay between the germline ends.